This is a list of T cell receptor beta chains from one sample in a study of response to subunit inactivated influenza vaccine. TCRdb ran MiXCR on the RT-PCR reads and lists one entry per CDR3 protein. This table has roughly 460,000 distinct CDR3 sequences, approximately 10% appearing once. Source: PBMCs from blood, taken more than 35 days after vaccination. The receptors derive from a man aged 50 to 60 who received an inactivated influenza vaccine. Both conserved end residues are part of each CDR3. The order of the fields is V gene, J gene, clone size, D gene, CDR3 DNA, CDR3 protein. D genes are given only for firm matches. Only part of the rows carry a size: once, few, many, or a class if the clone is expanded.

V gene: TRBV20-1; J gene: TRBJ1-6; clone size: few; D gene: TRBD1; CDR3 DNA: TGCAGTGCTAGCCGTACAGGGGGCCGGAGCTCCTATAATTCACCCCTCCACTTT; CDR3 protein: CSASRTGGRSSYNSPLHF
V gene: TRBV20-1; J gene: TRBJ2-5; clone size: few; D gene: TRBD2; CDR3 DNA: TGCAGTGCGGGGCGGGGGGGCCTAGAGACCCAGTACTTC; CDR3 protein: CSAGRGGLETQYF
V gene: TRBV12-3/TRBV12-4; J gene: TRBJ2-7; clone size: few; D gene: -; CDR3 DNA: TGTGCCAGCAGTTGGGGACACAACTACGAGCAGTACTTC; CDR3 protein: CASSWGHNYEQYF
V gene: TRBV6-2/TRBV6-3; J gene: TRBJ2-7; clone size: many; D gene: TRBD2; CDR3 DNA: TGTGCCAGCAGTTTGGAGCGGGATTACGAGCAGTACTTC; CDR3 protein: CASSLERDYEQYF
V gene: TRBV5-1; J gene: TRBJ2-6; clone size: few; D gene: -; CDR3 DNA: TGCGCCAGCAGAACAAACTCTGGGGCCAACGTCCTGACTTTC; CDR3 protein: CASRTNSGANVLTF
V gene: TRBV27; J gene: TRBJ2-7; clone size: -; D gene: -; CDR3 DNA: TGTGCCAGCAGTCCGACCCGGTTTTCGGGGCAGTACTTC; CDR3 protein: CASSPTRFSGQYF
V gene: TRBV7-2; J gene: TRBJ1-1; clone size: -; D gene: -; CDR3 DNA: TGTGCCAGCAGCTCCGGGAGGGGGACAATGAACACTGAAGCTTTCTTT; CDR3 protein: CASSSGRGTMNTEAFF
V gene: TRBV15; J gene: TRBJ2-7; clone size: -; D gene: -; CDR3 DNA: TGTGCCACCAGCAGAGGGACTTCGACCTACGAGCAGTACTTC; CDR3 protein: CATSRGTSTYEQYF
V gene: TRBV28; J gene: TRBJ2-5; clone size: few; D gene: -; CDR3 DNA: TGTGCCAGCAGCAAGCGGGAGACCCAGTACTTC; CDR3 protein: CASSKRETQYF
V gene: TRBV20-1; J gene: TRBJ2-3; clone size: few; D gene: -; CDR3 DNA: TGCAGTGCTAGAGATCTCACTAGCTTGTATATAGATACGCAGTATTTT; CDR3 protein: CSARDLTSLYIDTQYF
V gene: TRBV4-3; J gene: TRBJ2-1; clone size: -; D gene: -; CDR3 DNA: TGCGCCAGCAGCCAAGGGACGGGGCGCAGCTACAATGAGCAGTTCTTC; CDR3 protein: CASSQGTGRSYNEQFF
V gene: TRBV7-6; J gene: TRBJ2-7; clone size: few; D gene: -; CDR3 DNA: TGTGCCAGCAGCTTAGCGCAGTCAGGGGCCGGGGTCGAGCAGTACTTC; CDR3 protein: CASSLAQSGAGVEQYF
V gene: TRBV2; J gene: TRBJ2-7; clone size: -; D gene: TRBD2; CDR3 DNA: TGTGCCAGCAATAAGGGACTAGCGGGAAACGAGCAGTACTTC; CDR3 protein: CASNKGLAGNEQYF
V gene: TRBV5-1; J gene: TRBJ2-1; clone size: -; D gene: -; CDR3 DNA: TGCGCCAGCAGCCCGGGACGGACAAACAATGAGCAGTTCTTC; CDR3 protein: CASSPGRTNNEQFF
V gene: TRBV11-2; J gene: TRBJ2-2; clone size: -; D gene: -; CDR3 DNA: TGTGCCAGCAGGATGATAGGGGAGACCGGGGAGCTGTTTTTT; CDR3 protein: CASRMIGETGELFF
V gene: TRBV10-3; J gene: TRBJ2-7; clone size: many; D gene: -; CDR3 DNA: TGTGCCATCAGTGAGTCCCACCCATCCTACGAGCAGTACTTC; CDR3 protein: CAISESHPSYEQYF
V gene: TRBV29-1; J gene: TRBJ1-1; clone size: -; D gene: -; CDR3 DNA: TGCAGCGTTGCTACGAACACTGAAGCTTTCTTT; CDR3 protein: CSVATNTEAFF
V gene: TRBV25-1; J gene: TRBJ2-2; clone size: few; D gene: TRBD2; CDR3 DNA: TGTGCCAGCAGTAGATCCAGCGGGAGTACCGGGGAGCTGTTTTTT; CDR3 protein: CASSRSSGSTGELFF
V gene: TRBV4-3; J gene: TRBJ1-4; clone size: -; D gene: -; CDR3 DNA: TGCGCCAGCAGCCAAGATTGGGAAACTAATGAAAAACTGTTTTTT; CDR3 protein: CASSQDWETNEKLFF
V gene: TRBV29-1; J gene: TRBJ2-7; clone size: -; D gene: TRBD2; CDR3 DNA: TGCAGCGTTGCCCGTGATCCAGCGGGATACGAGCAGTACTTC; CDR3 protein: CSVARDPAGYEQYF
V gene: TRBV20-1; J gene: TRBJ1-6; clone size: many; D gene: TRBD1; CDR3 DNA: TGCAGTGTCCGAACCCCACGGACAGGGGATAATTCACCCCTCCACTTT; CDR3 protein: CSVRTPRTGDNSPLHF
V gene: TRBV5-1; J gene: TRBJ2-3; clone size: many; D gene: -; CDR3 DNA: TGTGCCAGCAGTTTGAGGACAGATACGCAGTATTTT; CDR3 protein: CASSLRTDTQYF
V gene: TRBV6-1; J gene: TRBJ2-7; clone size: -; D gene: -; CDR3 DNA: TGTGCCAGCAAAGGAACAGGGTCATACGAGCAGTACTTC; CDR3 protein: CASKGTGSYEQYF
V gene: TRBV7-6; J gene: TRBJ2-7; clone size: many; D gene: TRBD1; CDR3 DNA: TGTGCCAGCAGCGAACAGGGGCGCGAGCAGTACTTC; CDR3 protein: CASSEQGREQYF
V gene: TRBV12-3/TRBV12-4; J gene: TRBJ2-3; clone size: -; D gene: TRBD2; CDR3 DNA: TGTGCCAGCAGTTCTAGCGGGGCGGCGCAGTATTTT; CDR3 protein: CASSSSGAAQYF
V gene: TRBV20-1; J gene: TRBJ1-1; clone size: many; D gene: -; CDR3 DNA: TGCAGTGCTAGCGTGGCGGTGAACACTGAAGCTTTCTTT; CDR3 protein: CSASVAVNTEAFF
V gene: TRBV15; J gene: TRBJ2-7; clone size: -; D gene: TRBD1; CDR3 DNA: TGTGCCACCAGCAGGAGACAGGGGGTCTCCTACGAGCAGTACTTC; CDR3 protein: CATSRRQGVSYEQYF
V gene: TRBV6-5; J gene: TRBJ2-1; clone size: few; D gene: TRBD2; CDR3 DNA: TGTGCCAGCAGTTTTAGCGGGACCTCCTACAATGAGCAGTTCTTC; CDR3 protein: CASSFSGTSYNEQFF
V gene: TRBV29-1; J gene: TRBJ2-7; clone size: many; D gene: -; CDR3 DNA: TGCAGCGTTGAAGATCAGGGGTACGAGCAGTACTTC; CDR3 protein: CSVEDQGYEQYF
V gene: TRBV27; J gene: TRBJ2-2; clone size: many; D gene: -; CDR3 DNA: TGTGCCAGCAGTTCGCACACAAACACCGGGGAGCTGTTTTTT; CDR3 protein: CASSSHTNTGELFF
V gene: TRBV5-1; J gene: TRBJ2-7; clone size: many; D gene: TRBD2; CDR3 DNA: TGCGCCAGCAGTAGCGGGAATGAGCCCTACGAGCAGTACTTC; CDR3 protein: CASSSGNEPYEQYF
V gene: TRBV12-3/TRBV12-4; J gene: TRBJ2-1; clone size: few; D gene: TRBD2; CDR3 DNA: TGTGCCAGCAGTTTCGGGACTACTAACTACAATGAGCAGTTCTTC; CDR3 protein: CASSFGTTNYNEQFF
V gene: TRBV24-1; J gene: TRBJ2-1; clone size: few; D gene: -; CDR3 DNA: TGTGCCACCAGCCGCGGGAAAGAGCAGTTCTTC; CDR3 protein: CATSRGKEQFF
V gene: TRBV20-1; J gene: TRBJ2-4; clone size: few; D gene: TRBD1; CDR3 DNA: TGCAGTGCTCCCGGGACAGTCTCCAACATTCAGTACTTC; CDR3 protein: CSAPGTVSNIQYF
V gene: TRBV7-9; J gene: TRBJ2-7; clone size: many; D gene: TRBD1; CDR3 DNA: TGTGCCAGCAGCGATAGCAGGGGGCCCTACGAGCAGTACTTC; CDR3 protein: CASSDSRGPYEQYF
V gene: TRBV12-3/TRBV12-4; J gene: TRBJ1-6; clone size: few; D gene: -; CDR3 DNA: TGTGCCAGCAGCTCACGGGGGGTCGGGTCACCCCTCCACTTT; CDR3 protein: CASSSRGVGSPLHF
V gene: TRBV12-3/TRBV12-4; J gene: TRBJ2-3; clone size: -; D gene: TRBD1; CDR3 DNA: TGTGCCAGCAGTCAACTCAGGACAGGGTTGGCAGATACGCAGTATTTT; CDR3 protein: CASSQLRTGLADTQYF
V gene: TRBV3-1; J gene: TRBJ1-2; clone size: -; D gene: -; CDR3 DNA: TGTGCCAGCAGCCAAGGAACGGGACATTCGAATTATGGCTACACCTTC; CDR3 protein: CASSQGTGHSNYGYTF
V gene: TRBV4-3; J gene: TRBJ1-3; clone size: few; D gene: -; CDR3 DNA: TGCGCCAGCAGCCAAGGAGGGTTAAAGAAAGCTGGAAACACCATATATTTT; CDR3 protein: CASSQGGLKKAGNTIYF
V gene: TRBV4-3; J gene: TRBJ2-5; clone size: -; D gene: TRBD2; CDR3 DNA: TGCGCCAGCAGCCAAGGCGCGACTAGCGGAAGAGAGACCCAGTACTTC; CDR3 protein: CASSQGATSGRETQYF
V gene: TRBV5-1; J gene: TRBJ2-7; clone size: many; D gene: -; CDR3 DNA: TGCGCCAGCAGCTTGGACACTTACGAGCAGTACTTC; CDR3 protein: CASSLDTYEQYF
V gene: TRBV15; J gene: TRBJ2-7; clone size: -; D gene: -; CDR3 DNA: TGTGCCACCAGTAAACCAGGGGGACTAGCCTACGAGCAGTACTTC; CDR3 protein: CATSKPGGLAYEQYF
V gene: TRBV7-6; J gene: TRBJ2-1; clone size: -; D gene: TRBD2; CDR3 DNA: TGTGCCAGCAGCTTATTCCGGGGGGGGGAAGGCAATGAGCAGTTCTTC; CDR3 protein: CASSLFRGGEGNEQFF
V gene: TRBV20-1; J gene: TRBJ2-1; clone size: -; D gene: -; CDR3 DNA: TGCAGTGCTAGACATACTACGGGGGACTCCTACAATGAGCAGTTCTTC; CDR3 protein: CSARHTTGDSYNEQFF
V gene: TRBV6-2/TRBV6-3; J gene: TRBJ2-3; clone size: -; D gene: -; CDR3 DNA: TGTGCCAGCAGTTATATGTCTGGACAGCTAGGGCAAAGCACAGATACGCAGTATTTT; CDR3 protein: CASSYMSGQLGQSTDTQYF